The clone carrying this T cell receptor beta chain has at least ten counts. These data originate in a study of T cells in Graves' hyperthyroidism and ophthalmopathy. The CDR3 regions of TCR beta were amplified from RNA transcripts. The study used the HTBI primer set for a first-round RT-PCR of the TCR CDR3. TCRdb itself ran the multiplex PCR reads through MiXCR, one entry per CDR3 protein. The sample consists of roughly 200,000 distinct CDR3 sequences, around a sixth of them appearing once. The CDR3 length is 14 residues. CDR1 is SGHTA and CDR2 is FQGNSA in the germline V gene. Deletions cut 5 bases from V and 0 bases from J, with 9 bases between.

This TCR was sampled from a woman aged 45-65 years with Graves' hyperthyroidism. The sequenced material came from blood. The chain recombines TRBV7-2 with TRBJ2-3; D may be TRBD2 (6 bases). CDR3 nucleotides: TGTGCCAGCAGCAGAAGCGGGAGCACAGATACGCAGTATTTT. This codes for CASSRSGSTDTQYF.